The clone carrying this T cell receptor (beta chain) was detected a few times. Its specificity is not known. CDR1 is ENHRY, CDR2 SYGVKD, per germline. The CDR3 totals 11 residues. V lost 6 bases to trimming and J lost 4 bases, with 6 bases between them. These data originate in a study of T cell repertoires in cytomegalovirus infection. Study at large: Epitope selection comprised recently identified HLA-C-restricted CMV epitopes and well-studied HLA-B-restricted CMV epitopes. Based on public TCR beta signatures, there were indications of CMV infection and of a matching HLA type. General study results and limits: HLA-C-restricted CMV clonotypes gave the most frequent clonotype in two of eight donors. Cumulative public TCR beta family frequency identified CMV carriers with the relevant HLA.

MiXCR was run by TCRdb on the reads, yielding one entry per CDR3 protein. The table lists approximately 990,000 distinct CDR3 sequences, roughly 30% of them singletons, with over 12% in the top ten. This clonotype was obtained from a human donor in good health (CMV status not recorded). Some clones in this sample may be carry-over from other donors' samples. V gene TRBV10-3 combines with J gene TRBJ1-2, with unresolved D. The sequenced sample was cultured CD8+ T cells from PBMCs, obtained from culture after CMV antigen stimulation. CDR3 bases: TGTGCCATCAGGGGCAGCTATGGCTACACCTTC. Protein sequence: CAIRGSYGYTF.